These 31 T cell receptor beta chains share one sample of origin, sequenced in a study of read filtering for tumor transcriptome and immune sequencing. The library was built from roughly 400 ng RNA with molecular barcoded adaptors for alpha/delta and beta/gamma chains. Each CDR3 protein gets one entry after TCRdb re-called the reads with MiXCR. This table has some 38,000 distinct CDR3 sequences, about an eighth appearing once. The sample consisted of a population of CD138-negative cells sorted from bone marrow. The receptor source for this set is a donor at least 40 years old with multiple myeloma.

In this sample, this clonotype turned up many times. J is TRBJ1-4 and V is TRBV20-1, with 7 bases that match TRBD1. The CDR3 is 15 amino acids. In germline, CDR1 is DFQATT, CDR2 SNEGSKA (reference sequence). V gave up 4 bases and J gave up 3 bases; unmatched junction bases: 8. The CDR3 DNA sequence: TGCAGTGCTACTAGGACAGGCTCTGCTAATGAAAAACTGTTTTTT. The encoded protein is CSATRTGSANEKLFF.

This clonotype was picked up many times. No conserved phenylalanine or tryptophan ends this CDR3, so it is likely a read error. Because the CDR3's place on the DNA is in doubt, the DNA is left out and the CDR3 is given as listed by TCRdb. The chain combines TRBV7-6 with TRBJ2-7; the table assigns TRBD2, which was not confirmed against the DNA. From germline, CDR1 is SGHVS and CDR2 FNYEAQ. The CDR3 sequence runs 11 residues, both termini included. CDR3 residues: CASSLRTSGGI.

This clonotype was observed many times. The chain couples TRBV11-2 to TRBJ1-1; TRBD1 is a possible D gene (5 bases). The CDR3 consists of 16 residues. The germline V gene encodes CDR1 SGHAT and CDR2 FQNNGV. Trimming shortened V by 2 bases and J by 0 bases, and 13 bases separated the two germline ends. CDR3 bases: TGTGCCAGCAGCTTACCAGTGGGGCCCATGAACACTGAAGCTTTCTTT. Its protein product is CASSLPVGPMNTEAFF.

To note about this clonotype: A clone one base away is much larger, so this may be a read error. No DNA is shown, since the ends of the CDR3 on it are uncertain; the CDR3 is the one TCRdb lists. The chain recombines TRBV7-2 with TRBJ1-1; TRBD1, the table's D call, was not compared with the DNA. Germline loops: CDR1 SGHTA, CDR2 FQGNSA. The CDR3 spans 15 residues, counting both ends. The CDR3 is CASSSVGVGITEASF.

This clonotype showed up many times. This CDR3 reads CASGTNQPQHF. As DNA, the CDR3 is TGTGCCAGTGGGACCAATCAGCCCCAGCATTTT. J is TRBJ1-5 and V is TRBV19; TRBD1 might be the D (5 bases). This CDR3 contains 11 residues. CDR1 and CDR2 (germline): LNHDA, SQIVND (reference sequence). The ends were cut back, 8 bases at V and 3 bases at J, with 5 bases in the middle. Drawing the rest from reference TRBV19 and TRBJ1-5, the complete variable domain is DGGITQSPKYLFRKEGQNVTLSCEQNLNHDAMYWYRQDPGQGLRLIYYSQIVNDFQKGDIAEGYSVSREKKESFPLTVTSAQKNPTAFYLCASGTNQPQHFGDGTRLSIL.

This clonotype has at least ten counts. This chain uses TRBV6-2 or TRBV6-3 with TRBJ2-1, with 9 positions matching TRBD1. Germline trimming cut 5 bases from V and 4 bases from J; bases unmatched to any gene: 6. Germline CDR1 and CDR2: MNHEY and SVGEGT. The CDR3 is 15 residues long. CDR3 DNA: TGTGCCAGCAGTACCGGACAGGGGTTTTACAATGAGCAGTTCTTC. This gives the protein CASSTGQGFYNEQFF.

This clonotype was observed many times. The V call is TRBV7-2, the J call TRBJ2-5, with D possibly being TRBD1 or TRBD2 (5 bases each). The V and J ends lost 5 bases and 7 bases respectively, with 11 bases between them. Per germline, CDR1 SGHTA and CDR2 FQGNSA. CDR3 size: 12 residues. The CDR3 spells CASSPGPGTQYF. The CDR3, as DNA: TGTGCCAGCAGCCCGGGGCCCGGGACCCAGTACTTC.

Comment on this clonotype: A read error may be the cause here, since a much bigger clone is one base away. The V gene is TRBV6-6, the J gene TRBJ2-7, with D unclear. The CDR3 contains 12 residues. CDR1 is MNHNY and CDR2 is SVGAGI in the germline V gene (reference sequence). Written as DNA, the CDR3 is TGTGCCAGCGGTCGAGGTCACTACAAGCAGTACTTC. Encoded protein: CASGRGHYKQYF.

This clonotype appeared many times. This chain links TRBV12-3 or TRBV12-4 with TRBJ1-5; D may be TRBD1 (5 bases). V was shortened by 6 bases and J by 7 bases, with 10 bases between the two germline ends. The CDR3 extends over 12 amino acids. DNA for the CDR3: TGTGCCAGCAGCCAGGGAAGGCAGCCCCAGCATTTT. It translates to CASSQGRQPQHF.

This clonotype has ten or more counts. The chain recombines TRBV7-9 with TRBJ2-5; tentative D call: TRBD2 (5 bases). The ends were cut back, 3 bases at V and 2 bases at J, with 7 bases in the middle. Germline loops: CDR1 SEHNR, CDR2 FQNEAQ (reference sequence). The CDR3 has 13 residues. CDR3 DNA: TGTGCCAGCAGCTTGTGGACTCAAGAGACCCAGTACTTC. This sequence encodes CASSLWTQETQYF.

This clonotype has only a few counts. This may arise from a read error, as a much more abundant clone is one base away. The chain carries TRBV20-1 and TRBJ2-5; maybe TRBD1 (6 bases). The CDR3 is made up of 13 amino acids. The V gene's germline CDR1 is DFQATT and CDR2 SNEGSKA (reference sequence). The CDR3 protein is CSASGVRDETQHF. The CDR3 DNA is TGCAGTGCTTCAGGGGTCAGGGACGAGACCCAGCACTTC.

This clonotype was counted at least ten times. V gene TRBV4-1 combines with J gene TRBJ1-1, with TRBD1 matching over 9 bases. After removal of 6 bases from V and 5 bases from J, the junction contained 4 bases not matched to a gene. CDR3 length: 13 residues. CDR1 MGHRA and CDR2 YSYEKL come from the germline V gene. The CDR3 reads CASSHRGRTEAFF. In nucleotides, the CDR3 is TGCGCCAGCAGTCACAGGGGGCGGACTGAAGCTTTCTTT.

This clonotype was observed at least ten times. The genes are TRBV20-1 and TRBJ1-4, with a tentative D call TRBD1 (6 bases). CDR3 length: 13 residues. Germline-derived CDR1 and CDR2 are DFQATT and SNEGSKA (reference sequence). Deletions cut 5 bases from V and 5 bases from J, with 12 bases between. CDR3 DNA: TGCAGTGCTGAAGACAGGCTCAATGAAAAACTGTTTTTT. This codes for CSAEDRLNEKLFF.

The rearrangement joins TRBV28 to TRBJ2-3; 11 positions match TRBD2. V lost 8 bases, J lost 4 bases, and 2 bases stayed unmatched. The CDR3 sequence is 13 residues long. Per germline, CDR1 MDHEN and CDR2 SYDVKM. CDR3 coding DNA: TGTGCCAGCCTTAGCGGGGGGGCAGATACGCAGTATTTT. Translated: CASLSGGADTQYF.

There are many counts of this clonotype. This chain uses TRBV6-1 with TRBJ2-5; D might be TRBD2 (7 bases). V was trimmed by 0 bases and J by 6 bases, leaving 11 bases between them. This CDR3 comprises 14 residues. The V gene's germline CDR1 is MNHNS and CDR2 SASEGT. The CDR3 bases are TGTGCCAGCAGTGAAGCGGGGGGGGCGCAGACCCAGTACTTC. This gives the protein CASSEAGGAQTQYF.

A single count supports this clonotype. The junction departs from the called germline gene at one end, perhaps through a read error. The chain links TRBV28 to TRBJ2-1, with 10 nucleotides matching TRBD1. Germline assignment: CDR1 MDHEN and CDR2 SYDVKM. The CDR3 runs 15 residues. The CDR3 sequence is CAGSGQGVPFNEQFF. CDR3 nucleotides: TGTGCCGGCAGTGGACAGGGGGTCCCTTTCAATGAGCAGTTCTTC.

This clonotype was detected ten times or more. The V call is TRBV20-1, the J call TRBJ1-5, with 7 bases lining up with TRBD1. The CDR3 is 14 amino acids. Germline V gene data show CDR1 as DFQATT and CDR2 as SNEGSKA (reference sequence). With V trimmed by 6 bases and J by 1 base, 6 bases remained unmatched. CDR3 nucleotides: TGCAGTGCGAAGAGACAGGGCAGCAATCAGCCCCAGCATTTT. It translates to CSAKRQGSNQPQHF.

As regards this clonotype: A clone one base away is much larger, so this may be a read error. V and J are TRBV27 and TRBJ2-6, with D possibly being TRBD1 or TRBD2 (5 bases each). Trimming took off 5 bases at V and 5 bases at J, with 28 bases between the two ends. Germline CDR1 MNHEY, CDR2 SMNVEV (reference sequence). This CDR3 is built from 20 residues. CDR3 residues: CASSLYIPSGWGIRANVLTF. In nucleotides, the CDR3 is TGTGCCAGCAGTCTTTATATACCCTCCGGGTGGGGGATCAGGGCCAACGTCCTGACTTTC.

In its sample, this clonotype was seen many times. The chain carries TRBV2 and TRBJ1-3, with a possible D match to TRBD1 (5 bases). The V and J ends lost 5 bases and 2 bases respectively, with 13 bases between them. Germline assignment: CDR1 SNHLY and CDR2 FYNNEI. The CDR3 loop spans 15 amino acids. CDR3 loop: CASSRLAGTGNTIYF. The CDR3 DNA reads as TGTGCCAGCAGTCGACTCGCAGGGACTGGAAACACCATATATTTT.

Ten or more counts support this clonotype. The genes are TRBV20-1 and TRBJ1-5; D uncertain. Trimming removed 5 bases from V and 0 bases from J, with 8 bases in between. CDR3 length: 13 residues. CDR1 is DFQATT, CDR2 SNEGSKA, per germline (reference sequence). CDR3 sequence (DNA): TGCAGTGCTGCGTCGAATAGCAATCAGCCCCAGCATTTT. It codes for CSAASNSNQPQHF.

At least ten counts were recorded for this clonotype. The chain carries TRBV29-1 and TRBJ2-2; no clear D gene. The CDR3 is 12 residues long. Per germline, CDR1 SQVTM and CDR2 ANQGSEA. The ends were cut back, 1 base at V and 1 base at J, with 1 base in the middle. Here the CDR3 reads CSVEGNTGELFF. The CDR3 coding sequence is TGCAGCGTTGAAGGGAACACCGGGGAGCTGTTTTTT.

The sample holds many counts of this clonotype. In nucleotides, the CDR3 is TGTGCCAGCAGTTACTCGAGCTGTGAAAAACTGTTTTTT. It codes for CASSYSSCEKLFF. This chain connects TRBV6-5 to TRBJ1-4; D gene uncertain. CDR1 MNHEY and CDR2 SVGAGI come from the germline V gene. V lost 0 bases and J 7 bases, leaving 6 bases between the germline ends. This CDR3 has 13 amino acids.

In its sample, this clonotype was seen many times. The gene calls are TRBV28 and TRBJ2-1, with D perhaps TRBD1 (6 bases). The CDR3 consists of 13 residues. Trimming pared 5 bases from V and 4 bases from J, leaving 9 bases between. The germline V gene has CDR1 MDHEN and CDR2 SYDVKM. CDR3 amino acids: CASSGTSYNEQFF. The CDR3 region has the DNA TGTGCCAGCAGTGGGACATCTTACAATGAGCAGTTCTTC.

This clonotype was counted many times. The chain is built from TRBV4-1 and TRBJ1-1; no clear D gene. CDR1 and CDR2 from the germline V gene are MGHRA and YSYEKL. Trimming stripped 4 bases from V and 1 base from J, with 10 bases between. The CDR3 has 14 amino acids. The CDR3 bases are TGCGCCAGCAGCCTAACCTACGCGAACACTGAAGCTTTCTTT. Its translation: CASSLTYANTEAFF.

A word on this clonotype: In this CDR3 the conserved last residue, phenylalanine or tryptophan, is missing, so a read error is likely. This sequence joins TRBV28 and TRBJ1-5; no definite D call. This CDR3 is built from 13 residues. Germline V gives CDR1 MDHEN, CDR2 SYDVKM. V lost 6 bases to trimming and J lost 0 bases, with 6 bases between them. CDR3 in amino acids: CASRADSNQPQHL. CDR3 nucleotides: TGTGCCAGCAGGGCAGATAGCAATCAGCCCCAGCATTTA.

The rearrangement links TRBV7-2 to TRBJ2-5; TRBD2 matches at 7 bases. V gave up 2 bases and J gave up 1 base; unmatched junction bases: 7. CDR3 length equals 16 residues. The germline CDR1 and CDR2 sequences are SGHTA and FQGNSA. DNA for the CDR3: TGTGCCAGCAGCTTATTCGGGGGGTCCCTCCAAGAGACCCAGTACTTC. Translation: CASSLFGGSLQETQYF.

This clonotype appeared many times. Written as DNA, the CDR3 is TGTGCCACCTCATCGAACACCGGGGAGCTGTTTTTT. Translated, it gives CATSSNTGELFF. The chain links TRBV15 to TRBJ2-2; D is ambiguous. Germline V lookup: CDR1 LNHNV, CDR2 YYDKDF (reference sequence). The CDR3 consists of 12 residues. The V gene lost 8 bases and the J gene lost 0 bases, with 4 bases spanning the gap.

This clonotype was picked up many times. The V and J genes are TRBV5-1 and TRBJ2-5; 7 bases match TRBD1. Germline trimming cut 2 bases from V and 4 bases from J; bases unmatched to any gene: 5. From germline, CDR1 is SGHRS and CDR2 YFSETQ. This CDR3 spans 14 amino acids. The DNA for the CDR3 is TGCGCCAGCAGCTTAACGGGACAGTCAGAGACCCAGTACTTC. This encodes CASSLTGQSETQYF.

A note on this clonotype: A read error is likely here: a far larger clone is one base away. The V call is TRBV7-3, the J call TRBJ2-7, with unresolved D. The germline V and J ends were trimmed by 8 bases and 9 bases, with 20 bases remaining between them. The CDR3 loop spans 13 amino acids. Germline-derived CDR1 and CDR2 are SGHTA and FQGTGA. The chain's CDR3 is CASAATSGHGQYF. The CDR3 nucleotides are TGTGCCAGCGCTGCAACGTCGGGCCACGGGCAGTACTTC.

Worth noting for this clonotype: A much larger clone sits a single nucleotide away, making a read error possible. This rearrangement joins TRBV13 to TRBJ2-7; TRBD1 or TRBD2 may be the D gene (5 bases each). The CDR3 is 15 residues long. CDR1 PRHDT and CDR2 FYEKMQ come from the germline V gene (reference sequence). V shed 6 bases and J shed 7 bases, with 22 bases lying between them. The CDR3 bases are TGTGCCAGCAGGCCCCACTGGGACGGAACCCGGGAGCAGTACTTC. Protein product: CASRPHWDGTREQYF.

This clonotype has more than one count but fewer than ten. The chain has TRBV5-4 and TRBJ2-5; the D is unclear. The germline V and J ends were trimmed by 1 base and 5 bases, with 6 bases remaining between them. Per germline, CDR1 SGHNT and CDR2 YYREEE (reference sequence). The CDR3 extends over 12 amino acids. The CDR3 DNA reads as TGTGCCAGCAGCTTGATTGGGGAGACCCAGTACTTC. This sequence encodes CASSLIGETQYF.